This T cell receptor beta chain was obtained from a study of cytomegalovirus exposure and HLA in healthy donors. Study results and limitations: Accurate predictions that matched the HLA-A and HLA-B alleles of most subjects were reportedly made from TCR beta sequences.

60 Vbeta and 13 Jbeta primers were used in PCR. Some clones are missing from TCRdb's copy, which holds only in-frame ones; the method was immunoSEQ multiplex PCR. Here the sample spans 150,000 to 200,000 clones, over 75% being singletons. This clone was counted only a few times. Its antigen is still unknown. The sequence came from a human donor in good health. What was sequenced was PBMCs.

The CDR3 sequence: CASSSPIAGFDNEQFF. The CDR3 coding sequence is TGTGCCAGTAGCTCCCCCATAGCGGGGTTCGACAATGAGCAGTTCTTC. The rearrangement links TRBV19 to TRBJ2-1, with 8 bases aligning to TRBD2. Germline trimming cut 6 bases from V and 5 bases from J; bases unmatched to any gene: 12. This CDR3 has 16 residues. The V gene's germline CDR1 is LNHDA and CDR2 SQIVND (reference sequence).